Shown below are 13 T cell receptor beta chains from a single sample sequenced in a study of T cells expressing NK-cell markers. After re-calling the 5' RACE reads, TCRdb lists one entry per CDR3 protein, DNA absent. This sample's clone table lists about 260,000 distinct CDR3 sequences. Source material: blood T cells: a sorted CD56 or NKG2C T cell subset, CD4+ or CD8+ T cells, or bulk PBMC T cells (not recorded which). The receptors were sampled from a man in his late teens or twenties in good health.

Here the CDR3 reads CASSQDEGGANYGYTF. This chain uses TRBV4-2 with TRBJ1-2. The CDR3 totals 16 residues. Germline CDR1 and CDR2: LGHNA and YNFKEQ.

The chain uses TRBV7-2 and TRBJ1-2. The V gene's germline CDR1 is SGHTA and CDR2 FQGNSA. The CDR3 is made up of 13 amino acids. CDR3 sequence: CASRVRFLGGYTF.

The chain uses TRBV4-3 and TRBJ2-2; TCRdb outputs TRBD2, but without DNA this stays unchecked. This CDR3 is 15 amino acids long. Germline V lookup: CDR1 LGHNA, CDR2 YSLEER. The CDR3 protein is CASSQSGRLTGELFF.

The chain uses TRBV5-1 and TRBJ2-1; TCRdb gives TRBD2 as the D gene, but with no DNA this cannot be confirmed. Germline CDR1 is SGHRS and CDR2 is YFSETQ. The length of the CDR3 is 14 residues. CDR3: CASSLAGTPANRFF.

The chain couples TRBV20-1 to TRBJ1-1. The CDR3 sequence is 11 residues long. Per germline, CDR1 DFQATT and CDR2 SNEGSKA (reference sequence). The CDR3 protein is CSVVVNTEAFF.

The chain uses TRBV7-9 and TRBJ2-3; TCRdb gives TRBD1 as the D gene, but with no DNA this cannot be confirmed. Germline CDR1 reads SEHNR; CDR2 reads FQNEAQ (reference sequence). This CDR3 region has 17 residues. The CDR3 is CASSLALTGQGADTQYF.

The rearrangement joins TRBV2 to TRBJ1-1. This CDR3 comprises 11 residues. Germline-derived CDR1 and CDR2 are SNHLY and FYNNEI. The CDR3 loop is CASSKNTEAFF.

The chain combines TRBV20-1 with TRBJ2-5; TCRdb proposes TRBD2, but this gene call is untestable without DNA. Germline CDR1 DFQATT, CDR2 SNEGSKA (reference sequence). This CDR3 comprises 13 residues. The CDR3 sequence: CSAPRGGWETQYF.

This chain joins TRBV12-5 and TRBJ2-3; TCRdb returns TRBD2, unconfirmable since there is no DNA. The CDR3 is made up of 15 amino acids. CDR1 LGHNT and CDR2 FRNRAP come from the germline V gene. This CDR3 is CASGWLLAGSDTQYF.

This chain connects TRBV12-3 or TRBV12-4 to TRBJ1-2; TCRdb picks TRBD1, but there is no DNA to check that call. This CDR3 has 12 amino acids. The chain's CDR3 is CASSLQGRGYTF.

The chain uses TRBV11-2 and TRBJ2-3; checking the TCRdb D call of TRBD2 is not possible without DNA. This CDR3 is 19 amino acids long. Germline CDR1 is SGHAT and CDR2 is FQNNGV. This chain's CDR3 is CASSLRAGGVWGSTDTQYF.

This chain joins TRBV15 and TRBJ2-3; TCRdb designates TRBD2, a call that cannot be tested without DNA. There are 14 residues in the CDR3. Germline assignment: CDR1 LNHNV and CDR2 YYDKDF (reference sequence). This CDR3 reads CATSRDWGADTQYF.

This chain joins TRBV4-2 and TRBJ2-7; TCRdb gives TRBD1 as the D gene, but with no DNA this cannot be confirmed. This CDR3 is built from 16 residues. Germline assignment: CDR1 LGHNA and CDR2 YNFKEQ. Here the CDR3 reads CASSQDGRGAQGEQYF.